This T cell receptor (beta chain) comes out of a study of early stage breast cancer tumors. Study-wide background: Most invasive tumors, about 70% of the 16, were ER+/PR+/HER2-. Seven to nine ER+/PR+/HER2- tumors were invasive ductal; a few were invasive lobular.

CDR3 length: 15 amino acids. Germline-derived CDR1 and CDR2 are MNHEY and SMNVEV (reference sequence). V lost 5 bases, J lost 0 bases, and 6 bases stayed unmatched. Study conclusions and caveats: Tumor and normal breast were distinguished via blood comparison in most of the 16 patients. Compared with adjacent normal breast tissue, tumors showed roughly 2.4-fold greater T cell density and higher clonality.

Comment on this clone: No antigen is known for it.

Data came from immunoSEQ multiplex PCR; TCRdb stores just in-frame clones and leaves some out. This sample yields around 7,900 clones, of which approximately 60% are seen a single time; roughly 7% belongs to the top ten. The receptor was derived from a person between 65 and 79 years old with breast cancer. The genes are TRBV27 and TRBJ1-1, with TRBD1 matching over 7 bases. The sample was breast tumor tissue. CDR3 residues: CASSLRQGLNTEAFF. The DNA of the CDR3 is TGTGCCAGCAGTCTCCGACAGGGATTGAACACTGAAGCTTTCTTT.